The 6 T cell receptor beta chains listed next were all sequenced from one sample in a study of Graves' ophthalmopathy and Graves' hyperthyroidism. Amplification of the TCR beta CDR3 regions used RNA transcripts (as template). Scientists carried out first-round RT-PCR using HTBI primers and then a second-round multiplex PCR. One entry per CDR3 protein, called by TCRdb with MiXCR from the multiplex PCR reads. The profile covers 300,000 or so distinct CDR3 sequences, with 15% to 20% appearing a single time and around an eighth taken by the ten largest. Sequenced: peripheral blood. The origin of the receptors is an adult man with Graves' ophthalmopathy.

This clonotype was counted at least ten times. This chain uses TRBV4-2 with TRBJ1-2, with D perhaps matching TRBD1 (6 bases). V was cut by 0 bases and J by 4 bases, with 15 bases left in between. Per germline, CDR1 LGHNA and CDR2 YNFKEQ. The CDR3 extends over 16 amino acids. The CDR3 loop is CASSQDLGTGIYGYTF. CDR3 DNA sequence: TGTGCCAGCAGCCAAGATCTAGGTACAGGGATCTATGGCTACACCTTC.

This clonotype was seen ten or more times. The chain has TRBV7-2 and TRBJ1-1; D ambiguous. The CDR3 covers 14 residues. Per germline, CDR1 SGHTA and CDR2 FQGNSA. V shed 5 bases and J shed 5 bases, with 15 bases lying between them. Here the CDR3 reads CASSLDGSRTEAFF. The DNA of the CDR3 is TGTGCCAGCAGCCTGGACGGTTCGCGAACTGAAGCTTTCTTT.

This chain joins TRBV20-1 and TRBJ2-7; D call uncertain. The germline V gene has CDR1 DFQATT and CDR2 SNEGSKA (reference sequence). Trimming removed 3 bases at V and 6 bases at J, with 6 bases between. CDR3 length equals 10 residues. The CDR3 sequence is CSARGLEQYF. The DNA for the CDR3 is TGCAGTGCTAGGGGCCTCGAGCAGTACTTC.

This clonotype occurred many times. J is TRBJ1-5 and V is TRBV24-1; unclear D gene. V was clipped by 4 bases and J by 0 bases, with 6 bases between them. Germline V gene data show CDR1 as KGHDR and CDR2 as SFDVKD. The CDR3 has 14 amino acids. The chain's CDR3 is CATSDLYSNQPQHF. The CDR3 coding sequence is TGTGCCACCAGTGACCTATATAGCAATCAGCCCCAGCATTTT.

This clonotype has at least ten counts. This chain joins TRBV30 and TRBJ1-1; D is unclear. Per the germline V gene, CDR1 is GTSNPN and CDR2 is SVGIG (reference sequence). The length of the CDR3 is 14 residues. The V end lost 1 base, the J end lost 0 bases, and 9 bases lay between the germline ends. CDR3: CAWSGMTMNTEAFF. For the CDR3, the DNA is TGTGCCTGGAGTGGGATGACAATGAACACTGAAGCTTTCTTT.

The rearrangement joins TRBV3-1 to TRBJ2-2; 9 bases agree with TRBD1. The V segment lost 4 bases and the J segment 13 bases; nucleotides outside the gene matches: 10. The CDR3 is made up of 14 amino acids. Germline CDR1 is LGHDT and CDR2 is YNNKEL (reference sequence). CDR3 in amino acids: CASSRGDRVGGLFF. CDR3 nucleotides: TGTGCCAGCAGCCGTGGGGACAGGGTCGGTGGGCTGTTTTTT.